The 27 T cell receptor beta chains listed next were all sequenced from one sample in a study of tumor-infiltrating lymphocytes in oesophageal squamous cell carcinoma. TCRdb recomputed calls from the PCR reads with MiXCR, one row per CDR3 protein. The sample holds approximately 18,000 distinct CDR3 sequences; approximately 50% are singletons and the top ten take about a quarter. Material for sequencing was esophageal tumor tissue. These receptors came from a male donor with esophageal squamous cell carcinoma.

This clonotype was seen only a few times. The CDR3 protein is CASSRGSGQSADTQYF. The CDR3 bases are TGTGCCAGCAGCAGAGGATCGGGACAGTCTGCAGATACGCAGTATTTT. The chain employs TRBV7-7 and TRBJ2-3; 7 bases fit TRBD1. The CDR3 is 16 amino acids. Trimming at V came to 5 bases and at J to 4 bases, leaving 12 bases not matched to a gene. Per germline, CDR1 SSHAT and CDR2 FNYEAQ (reference sequence). The full variable domain, in which reference TRBV7-7 and TRBJ2-3 provide the parts outside the CDR3, is GAGVSQSPRYKVTKRGQDVTLRCDPISSHATLYWYQQALGQGPEFLTYFNYEAQPDKSGLPSDRFSAERPEGSISTLTIQRTEQRDSAMYRCASSRGSGQSADTQYFGPGTRLTVL.

The rearrangement uses TRBV7-6 and TRBJ1-6; tentatively, D is TRBD1 (6 bases). V dropped 3 bases and J dropped 6 bases, with 18 bases sitting between them. Per the germline V gene, CDR1 is SGHVS and CDR2 is FNYEAQ. CDR3 size: 17 residues. CDR3 protein: CASSFQGTRNSNSPLHF. The CDR3 DNA reads as TGTGCCAGCAGCTTCCAGGGGACCCGGAACAGTAATTCACCCCTCCACTTT.

In its sample, this clonotype was seen a few times. The chain uses TRBV20-1 and TRBJ2-2; D might be TRBD2 (5 bases). CDR1 is DFQATT and CDR2 is SNEGSKA in the germline V gene (reference sequence). The CDR3 consists of 16 residues. Trimming stripped 0 bases from V and 3 bases from J, with 14 bases between. CDR3 protein: CSARDVTSGDTGELFF. The CDR3 region has the DNA TGCAGTGCTAGAGATGTAACTAGTGGGGACACCGGGGAGCTGTTTTTT.

This clonotype has just one count. The chain couples TRBV6-8 to TRBJ2-7; weak D call: TRBD1 (5 bases). V was pared by 5 bases and J by 2 bases, with 10 bases between. The CDR3 extends over 13 amino acids. CDR1 is MNHGY and CDR2 is SAAAGT in the germline V gene. CDR3 sequence reads: CASSATATYEQYF. DNA for the CDR3: TGTGCCAGCAGTGCGACAGCTACCTACGAGCAGTACTTC.

The chain has TRBV12-3 or TRBV12-4 and TRBJ2-5, with no clear D. The CDR3 has 12 residues. Trimming pared 6 bases from V and 0 bases from J, leaving 5 bases between. DNA for the CDR3: TGTGCCAGCAGGTGGAACCAAGAGACCCAGTACTTC. Translated, it gives CASRWNQETQYF.

The chain uses TRBV24-1 and TRBJ2-5, with no clear D. The J call may be in error: the DNA end matches TRBJ1-2 better. The CDR3 sequence is 13 residues long. Germline-derived CDR1 and CDR2 are KGHDR and SFDVKD. The CDR3 spells CATSEGLNYGYTF. The DNA for the CDR3 is TGTGCCACCAGTGAAGGACTGAACTATGGCTACACCTTC.

This sequence joins TRBV7-8 and TRBJ2-7, with D possibly being TRBD2 (5 bases). The CDR3 totals 15 residues. V lost 2 bases and J lost 7, with 18 bases in between. Germline-derived CDR1 and CDR2 are SGHVS and FQNEAQ. This CDR3 is CASSLRDNSYNEQYF. The DNA of the CDR3 is TGTGCCAGCAGCTTACGGGATAACTCCTACAATGAGCAGTACTTC.

This clonotype has ten or more counts. The chain has TRBV5-1 and TRBJ1-1; TRBD1 is a possible D gene (5 bases). V gave up 5 bases and J gave up 0 bases, with 11 bases separating them. CDR3 length: 14 residues. CDR1 is SGHRS, CDR2 YFSETQ, per germline. The CDR3 sequence: CASSRQNMNTEAFF. The DNA of the CDR3 is TGCGCCAGCAGTAGACAGAACATGAACACTGAAGCTTTCTTT.

The V call is TRBV5-4, the J call TRBJ2-5; 8 bases are a match to TRBD1. Germline CDR1 reads SGHNT; CDR2 reads YYREEE (reference sequence). This CDR3 region has 15 residues. J lost 3 bases, V lost 1 base, and 5 bases had no gene match. The CDR3, as DNA: TGTGCCAGCAGCTTGAGGACAGGGTTAGAAGAGACCCAGTACTTC. This translates into CASSLRTGLEETQYF.

This clonotype came up a few times. The CDR3 sequence: CASSFGQVYEQYF. The CDR3 nucleotides read TGTGCCAGCAGTTTCGGGCAGGTCTACGAGCAGTACTTC. The chain recombines TRBV12-3 or TRBV12-4 with TRBJ2-7; D remains unclear. Trimming removed 3 bases at V and 3 bases at J, with 9 bases between. The CDR3 length is 13 residues.

The chain recombines TRBV6-7 with TRBJ2-1; no firm D call. TRBV6-7 is designated an ORF whose function remains uncertain. The CDR3 sequence is 13 residues long. The V gene lost 2 bases and the J gene lost 13 bases, with 15 bases spanning the gap. The CDR3 DNA is TGTGCCAGCAGTTACGGTCGCGATGAGACCCAGTTCTTC. This gives the protein CASSYGRDETQFF.

The V gene is TRBV7-8, the J gene TRBJ2-2, with 8 bases matching TRBD1. The germline V gene encodes CDR1 SGHVS and CDR2 FQNEAQ. V shed 4 bases, J shed 3 bases, and the junction held 4 bases outside the gene matches. The CDR3 is made up of 15 amino acids. This CDR3 is CASSSDRGYTGELFF. In DNA form, the CDR3 reads TGTGCCAGCAGCTCTGACAGGGGTTACACCGGGGAGCTGTTTTTT.

The table lists this clonotype with many counts. The conserved final phenylalanine or tryptophan is absent from the CDR3, which likely points to a read error. Because the CDR3's place on the DNA is in doubt, the DNA is left out and the CDR3 is given as listed by TCRdb. The chain combines TRBV11-2 with TRBJ2-6; the tabulated D call, TRBD2, remains unverified against the DNA. 13 amino acids form the CDR3, both terminal residues included. Germline lookup yields CDR1 SGHAT and CDR2 FQNNGV. CDR3 residues: CASSFPGLAGGES.

The chain joins TRBV6-2 or TRBV6-3 to TRBJ2-1; no clear D gene. The CDR3 length is 13 residues. Germline V gives CDR1 MNHEY, CDR2 SVGEGT. Trimming left V 5 bases short and J 4 bases short, with 9 bases between. The CDR3 DNA reads TGTGCCAGCAGTCCTGAATGGTACAATGAGCAGTTCTTC. It specifies CASSPEWYNEQFF.

The chain uses TRBV6-6 and TRBJ2-7, with a possible D match to TRBD2 (6 bases). This CDR3 comprises 18 residues. CDR1 is MNHNY and CDR2 is SVGAGI in the germline V gene (reference sequence). Trimming took 0 bases from V and 2 from J, leaving 20 bases between them. CDR3 region: CASSYSTAEGSPTYEQYF. The DNA for the CDR3 is TGTGCCAGCAGTTACTCCACCGCGGAGGGAAGCCCTACCTACGAGCAGTACTTC.

The chain has TRBV6-6 and TRBJ2-7, with a possible D match to TRBD1 (5 bases). V was trimmed by 2 bases and J by 6 bases, leaving 5 bases between them. The CDR3 sequence is 11 residues long. Germline assignment: CDR1 MNHNY and CDR2 SVGAGI (reference sequence). In DNA, the CDR3 is TGTGCCAGCAGTTACAGGGGCGAGCAGTACTTC. This codes for CASSYRGEQYF.

This clonotype qualifies as medium-sized. The chain links TRBV6-1 to TRBJ2-1; D is possibly TRBD2 (5 bases). CDR1 is MNHNS and CDR2 is SASEGT in the germline V gene. The CDR3 runs 16 residues. Trimming removed 5 bases from V and 0 bases from J, with 14 bases in between. This chain's CDR3 is CASSYSAVSSYNEQFF. CDR3 DNA sequence: TGTGCCAGCAGTTATAGCGCGGTAAGCTCCTACAATGAGCAGTTCTTC.

This clonotype qualifies as medium-sized. The junction departs from the called germline gene at one end, perhaps through a read error. DNA of the CDR3: TGCGCCAGCAGCTTGGGTCGGGAGTTCGATGAGCAGTTCTTC. As protein: CASSLGREFDEQFF. The V gene is TRBV5-4, the J gene TRBJ2-1, with D tentatively TRBD2 (6 bases). CDR1 and CDR2 from the germline V gene are SGHNT and YYREEE (reference sequence). This CDR3 has 14 residues.

This rearrangement joins TRBV6-1 to TRBJ2-4, with D unclear. The J call may not be correct, given that the DNA end is closer to TRBJ2-7. Per germline, CDR1 MNHNS and CDR2 SASEGT. The CDR3 has 17 amino acids. The CDR3: CASSPAYRASGSYEQYF. The CDR3 nucleotides read TGTGCCAGCAGTCCCGCTTATCGGGCCTCGGGTTCCTACGAGCAGTACTTC.

Here the CDR3 reads CASSPPSFLGGTQFF. In nucleotides, the CDR3 is TGTGCCAGCAGCCCCCCGTCTTTTCTAGGCGGCACACAGTTCTTC. The chain has TRBV7-3 and TRBJ2-5; the D is unclear. The J call is in doubt because the DNA end fits TRBJ2-1 better. The CDR3 contains 15 residues. Germline CDR1 reads SGHTA; CDR2 reads FQGTGA.

The chain has TRBV7-9 and TRBJ1-2, with TRBD1 identical over 8 bases. Germline lookup yields CDR1 SEHNR and CDR2 FQNEAQ (reference sequence). Trimming cost V 5 bases and J 4 bases; bases outside gene matches: 12. The CDR3 contains 16 residues. CDR3: CASSLDRGAHFYGYTF. The CDR3 nucleotides are TGTGCCAGCAGCCTCGACAGGGGAGCCCACTTCTATGGCTACACCTTC.

The rearrangement links TRBV7-2 to TRBJ2-7; TRBD1 agrees at 9 bases. The CDR3 consists of 17 residues. Per the germline V gene, CDR1 is SGHTA and CDR2 is FQGNSA. After removal of 1 base from V and 3 bases from J, the junction contained 10 bases not matched to a gene. CDR3 nucleotides: TGTGCCAGCAGCTTAGGAGGCCGGGACAGGGTCGTCTACGAGCAGTACTTC. Amino acids: CASSLGGRDRVVYEQYF.

At least ten counts were recorded for this clonotype. This chain links TRBV24-1 with TRBJ2-2; the match to TRBD2 covers 9 bases. This CDR3 is built from 17 residues. V lost 0 bases to trimming and J lost 2 bases; unmatched junction nucleotides: 3. The V gene's germline CDR1 is KGHDR and CDR2 SFDVKD. CDR3 loop: CATSDLGSGGNTGELFF. The CDR3 DNA reads TGTGCCACCAGTGATTTGGGTAGCGGGGGTAACACCGGGGAGCTGTTTTTT.

This clonotype was seen ten or more times. The germline gene is not matched at one end of the junction; a read error may be the cause. The chain uses TRBV5-1 and TRBJ2-7, with 7 nucleotides matching TRBD2. Germline loops: CDR1 SGHRS, CDR2 YFSETQ. The CDR3 has 15 residues. CDR3 in amino acids: CASSLANSGYSPLHF. CDR3 coding DNA: TGCGCCAGCAGCTTGGCCAATAGCGGGTATTCACCCCTCCACTTC. Combining the CDR3 with reference TRBV5-1 and TRBJ2-7 gives the whole variable domain KAGVTQTPRYLIKTRGQQVTLSCSPISGHRSVSWYQQTPGQGLQFLFEYFSETQRNKGNFPGRFSGRQFSNSRSEMNVSTLELGDSALYLCASSLANSGYSPLHFGPGTRLTVT.

The chain has TRBV6-5 and TRBJ2-4; D perhaps matches TRBD2 (5 bases). The J call may be wrong; the DNA end is better matched by TRBJ2-7. Germline assignment: CDR1 MNHEY and CDR2 SVGAGI. There are 14 residues in the CDR3. This CDR3 reads CASSGDGVGYEQYF. The CDR3 coding sequence is TGTGCCAGCAGCGGGGATGGGGTTGGCTACGAGCAGTACTTC.

The chain is built from TRBV6-2 or TRBV6-3 and TRBJ2-7; D might be TRBD1 (6 bases). Matching the DNA end better, TRBJ2-1 makes the J call doubtful. In germline, CDR1 is MNHEY, CDR2 SVGEGT. The CDR3 is made up of 15 amino acids. For the CDR3, the DNA is TGTGCCAGCAGCGCGAGGGGGACAACATACAATGAGCAGTTCTTC. Translation gives CASSARGTTYNEQFF.

This clonotype was recorded at least ten times. With a much larger clone just one base away, this may be a read error. The chain uses TRBV5-6 and TRBJ2-1; possibly TRBD2 for D (6 bases). TRBJ2-7 explains the end of the DNA better; the J call may be wrong. Germline CDR1 and CDR2: SGHDT and YYEEEE. This CDR3 contains 15 residues. CDR3 protein: CASSFEYLDYNEQYF. CDR3 DNA sequence: TGTGCCAGCAGCTTTGAGTACCTGGACTACAATGAGCAGTACTTC.